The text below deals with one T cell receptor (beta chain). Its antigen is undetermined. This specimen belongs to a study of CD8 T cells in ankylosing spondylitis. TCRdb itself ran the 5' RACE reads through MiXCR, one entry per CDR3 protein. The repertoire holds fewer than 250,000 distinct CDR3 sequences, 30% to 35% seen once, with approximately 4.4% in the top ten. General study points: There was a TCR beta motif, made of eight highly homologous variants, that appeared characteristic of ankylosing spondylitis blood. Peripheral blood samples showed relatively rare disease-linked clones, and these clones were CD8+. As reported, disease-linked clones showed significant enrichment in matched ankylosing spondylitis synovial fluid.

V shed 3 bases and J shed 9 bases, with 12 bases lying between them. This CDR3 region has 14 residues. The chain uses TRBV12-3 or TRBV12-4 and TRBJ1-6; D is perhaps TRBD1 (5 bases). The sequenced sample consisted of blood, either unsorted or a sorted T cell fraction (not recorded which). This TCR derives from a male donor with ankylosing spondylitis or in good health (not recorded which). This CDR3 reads CASSLGGTASPLHF. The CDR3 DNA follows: TGTGCCAGCAGTTTGGGCGGGACGGCTTCACCCCTCCACTTT.